Shown below are 17 T cell receptor beta chains from a single sample sequenced in a study of molecular identifiers for immune sequencing clone quantification (dated by TCRdb to 2016 to 2018). The library was built by means of PCR. TCRdb names Illumina HiSeq 4000 as the instrument used. The raw public reads went through TCRdb reprocessing: fastp at Q25, MiXCR clone calling, in-frame beta chains kept. Records with the same CDR3 protein are collapsed into one entry carrying the most frequent genes and DNA. The sample records some 320,000 distinct CDR3 sequences, about a fifth of which are singletons. The ten largest clonotypes hold approximately 0.84% of the sample. Material: naive CD8+ T cells from blood, with Jurkat cell RNA spiked in. The cell subset or site label corresponds to: FACS-sorted CD8+CD4-CCR7+CD45RA+ naive T cells. These receptors all stem from a human donor in good health. Some libraries in this study had Jurkat cell RNA spiked in.

Turning to this clonotype: This is likely a read error, given that the CDR3 carries no conserved phenylalanine or tryptophan at its end. V gene TRBV5-3 combines with J gene TRBJ2-7; 9 bases are shared with TRBD1. TRBV5-3 is an ORF, with its function uncertain. The CDR3 is 14 amino acids. The CDR3 bases are TGTGCCAGCAGCTTGTCGACAGGGGGATACGAGCAGTACTGC. Protein product: CASSLSTGGYEQYC.

This clonotype was seen ten or more times. The chain combines TRBV3-1 with TRBJ2-2; 10 bases map to TRBD1. The CDR3 sequence is 16 residues long. With V trimmed by 4 bases and J by 4 bases, 6 bases remained unmatched. Germline-derived CDR1 and CDR2 are LGHDT and YNNKEL (reference sequence). As DNA, the CDR3 is TGTGCCAGCAGCCCTGGACAGGGGGACCCCACCGGGGAGCTGTTTTTT. Its translation is CASSPGQGDPTGELFF.

This clonotype was detected many times. The gene calls are TRBV7-9 and TRBJ1-4; D gene ambiguous. V lost 5 bases to trimming and J lost 0 bases, with 16 bases between them. Looked up from germline, CDR1 is SEHNR and CDR2 is FQNEAQ (reference sequence). The CDR3 is made up of 17 amino acids. CDR3 sequence reads: CASSLADTRATNEKLFF. The CDR3 nucleotides read TGTGCCAGCAGCCTGGCAGACACTAGGGCAACTAATGAAAAACTGTTTTTT.

In this sample, this clonotype turned up many times. This chain uses TRBV11-2 with TRBJ2-5, with TRBD2 as a possible D gene (6 bases). Trimming took off 4 bases at V and 2 bases at J, with 14 bases between the two ends. The CDR3 is 15 amino acids. Germline CDR1 and CDR2: SGHAT and FQNNGV. The CDR3, as DNA: TGTGCCAGCAGCTCAGGGACTCGCACACAAGAGACCCAGTACTTC. It specifies CASSSGTRTQETQYF.

The V call is TRBV4-3, the J call TRBJ1-1, with D possibly being TRBD1 (5 bases). V lost 0 bases and J 5 bases, leaving 19 bases between the germline ends. This CDR3 spans 17 amino acids. Germline CDR1 is LGHNA and CDR2 is YSLEER. The CDR3 nucleotides are TGCGCCAGCAGCCAAGATGGGGGGAGGGATGCGAGAACTGAAGCTTTCTTT. Its translation is CASSQDGGRDARTEAFF.

This clonotype was found many times. V gene TRBV12-5 combines with J gene TRBJ2-3; 8 bases are a match to TRBD2. Germline V CDR1 and CDR2: LGHNT, FRNRAP. The V segment lost 0 bases and the J segment 4 bases; nucleotides outside the gene matches: 9. This CDR3 has 17 residues. This CDR3 reads CASGLVLRTSSADTQYF. CDR3 nucleotide sequence: TGTGCTAGTGGTTTGGTATTGAGGACTAGCTCAGCAGATACGCAGTATTTT.

This clonotype was recorded many times. V usage is TRBV28 and J usage is TRBJ1-1, with D possibly TRBD1 on 6 matching bases. The V gene's germline CDR1 is MDHEN and CDR2 SYDVKM. The CDR3 loop spans 13 amino acids. Trimming stripped 4 bases from V and 4 bases from J, with 10 bases between. The CDR3 DNA follows: TGTGCCAGCAGTTCCAGGGGACTCACTGAAGCTTTCTTT. The encoded protein is CASSSRGLTEAFF.

This clonotype has a count of ten or more. The genes are TRBV19 and TRBJ2-7; TRBD2 might be the D (6 bases). The CDR3 has 12 amino acids. Germline V gene data show CDR1 as LNHDA and CDR2 as SQIVND (reference sequence). Deletions cut 8 bases from V and 2 bases from J, with 10 bases between. The CDR3 sequence: CASGGTAYEQYF. The CDR3 DNA reads TGTGCCAGTGGAGGGACCGCCTACGAGCAGTACTTC.

As to this clonotype: A read error may be the cause here, since a much bigger clone is one base away. The V and J genes are TRBV5-3 and TRBJ2-7; 8 bases fit TRBD2. TRBV5-3 counts as an open reading frame of uncertain function. This CDR3 contains 15 residues. The CDR3 loop reads CASRPGASGYYERYF. In nucleotides, the CDR3 is TGTGCCAGCAGGCCGGGGGCTAGCGGGTACTACGAGCGGTACTTC.

This clonotype was counted ten times or more. The chain uses TRBV29-1 and TRBJ2-2, with TRBD2 matching over 11 bases. Germline-derived CDR1 and CDR2 are SQVTM and ANQGSEA. V was clipped by 4 bases and J by 5 bases; unmatched bases: 3. CDR3 length equals 14 residues. The CDR3 DNA reads TGCAGCGTTGTTGGGACTAGCGGAACCGGGGAGCTGTTTTTT. Encoded protein: CSVVGTSGTGELFF.

This clonotype was seen ten or more times. The V call is TRBV7-6, the J call TRBJ2-7; 7 bases fit TRBD1. V lost 5 bases, J lost 2 bases, and 9 bases stayed unmatched. The CDR3 totals 15 residues. Germline CDR1 reads SGHVS; CDR2 reads FNYEAQ. The chain's CDR3 is CASSPRTGTPYEQYF. In DNA, the CDR3 is TGTGCCAGCAGCCCCAGGACAGGTACTCCCTACGAGCAGTACTTC.

Many counts were recorded for this clonotype. V usage is TRBV4-3 and J usage is TRBJ1-5; TRBD1 might be the D (5 bases). V was pared by 0 bases and J by 5 bases, with 11 bases between. The CDR3 consists of 15 residues. Germline values: CDR1 LGHNA, CDR2 YSLEER. Here the CDR3 DNA reads TGCGCCAGCAGCCAAGACGCGACAGACTATCAGCCCCAGCATTTT. It translates to CASSQDATDYQPQHF.

There are many counts of this clonotype. The rearrangement links TRBV11-1 to TRBJ2-3, with D unclear. CDR1 and CDR2 (germline): SGHAT, FQDESV (reference sequence). Trimming shortened V by 1 base and J by 2 bases, and 7 bases separated the two germline ends. The CDR3 consists of 14 residues. The CDR3 here is CASSLEDATDTQYF. In DNA, the CDR3 is TGTGCCAGCAGCTTAGAGGACGCCACAGATACGCAGTATTTT.

The genes are TRBV11-2 and TRBJ2-3; D is uncertain. This CDR3 is built from 16 residues. Looked up from germline, CDR1 is SGHAT and CDR2 is FQNNGV. With 1 base removed from V and 1 base from J, the gap between germline ends came to 12 bases. In DNA, the CDR3 is TGTGCCAGCAGCTTAGTGGATTTTGGGGGCACAGATACGCAGTATTTT. This encodes CASSLVDFGGTDTQYF.

This clonotype has ten or more counts. V is TRBV15 and J is TRBJ2-3; 10 bases line up with TRBD2. V lost 4 bases and J lost 6; bases outside the gene matches: 7. The germline V gene encodes CDR1 LNHNV and CDR2 YYDKDF (reference sequence). The CDR3 loop spans 15 amino acids. CDR3 nucleotides: TGTGCCACCAGCACTCTAGCGGGAGTGGGGGATACGCAGTATTTT. Amino acid sequence: CATSTLAGVGDTQYF.

Notes on this clonotype: Given a much more abundant clone one base away, this may be a read error. V usage is TRBV19 and J usage is TRBJ2-5, with TRBD1 matching 8 bases. The germline gives CDR1 LNHDA, CDR2 SQIVND (reference sequence). The CDR3 extends over 14 amino acids. The CDR3 spells CASSPWDRPETQHF. In nucleotides, the CDR3 is TGTGCCAGTAGTCCGTGGGACAGGCCAGAGACCCAGCACTTC.

The sample holds a few counts of this clonotype. V usage is TRBV11-2 and J usage is TRBJ2-7, with D hard to call. Trimming pared 0 bases from V and 2 bases from J, leaving 8 bases between. The length of the CDR3 is 14 residues. Germline assignment: CDR1 SGHAT and CDR2 FQNNGV. In DNA form, the CDR3 reads TGTGCCAGCAGCTTAGAAGACAAGACCTACGAGCAGTACTTC. It encodes CASSLEDKTYEQYF.